Presented here are 14 T cell receptor beta chains from one specimen sequenced in a study of vaccination and CD4 T cells after COVID-19 (dated by TCRdb to 2021 to 2024). The library was generated by PCR. The sequencer was an Illumina iSeq 100. DNA from cultured CD4+ T cells was subjected to TCR sequencing with the Oncomine TCR Beta short-read assay at the Johns Hopkins FTIC core. TCRdb reanalyzed the raw reads on its own, using fastp at Q25 for trimming and MiXCR for clone calling, and kept in-frame beta chains. Each entry merges the rows of one CDR3 protein and shows their most common DNA and genes. For this sample the table gives thousands of distinct CDR3 sequences, of which about 48% were detected only once. Clones ranked in the top ten supply less than 25% of the sample. The sample's treatment or condition label is to be understood as: roughly ten-day PBMC culture with coronavirus spike peptide pools or control peptides (ViraFEST assay).

The antigens for these receptors are not known. Input material: CD4+ T cells from blood, cultured in vitro. Every receptor here comes from a human donor who had recovered from COVID-19.

The CDR3 DNA sequence: TGTGCCAGCAGCCCGGGGGACGGCTACGAGCAGTACTTC. Translating it yields CASSPGDGYEQYF. J is TRBJ2-7 and V is TRBV28; perhaps TRBD2 as D (6 bases). Trimming removed 6 bases at V and 3 bases at J, with 12 bases between. The V gene's germline CDR1 is MDHEN and CDR2 SYDVKM. The CDR3 extends over 13 amino acids.

This clonotype was found a few times. The V gene is TRBV7-9, the J gene TRBJ2-7; 11 bases match TRBD1. J was trimmed by 6 bases and V by 4 bases; bases with no gene match: 8. From germline, CDR1 is SEHNR and CDR2 FQNEAQ (reference sequence). CDR3 length: 15 amino acids. The CDR3 DNA sequence: TGTGCCAGCAGCTCAGGACAGGGGGCGCGTGGCGAGCAGTACTTC. It codes for CASSSGQGARGEQYF.

The genes are TRBV5-1 and TRBJ2-3; D not certain. Germline CDR1 SGHRS, CDR2 YFSETQ. V dropped 4 bases and J dropped 2 bases, with 5 bases sitting between them. This CDR3 comprises 12 residues. CDR3 in DNA: TGCGCCAGCAGCCTTACCACAGATACGCAGTATTTT. This encodes CASSLTTDTQYF.

V usage is TRBV7-3 and J usage is TRBJ2-5, with D possibly TRBD2 on 6 matching bases. CDR3 size: 16 residues. Germline V CDR1 and CDR2: SGHTA, FQGTGA. Trimming took 5 bases from V and 1 from J, leaving 17 bases between them. The CDR3 coding sequence is TGTGCCAGCAGCCCCAGACCCGGGGACTTCCAAGAGACCCAGTACTTC. This codes for CASSPRPGDFQETQYF.

In nucleotides, the CDR3 is TGTGCCATCAGGTGGGGAAGGGAGGACGAGCAGTACTTC. It specifies CAIRWGREDEQYF. The rearrangement uses TRBV10-3 and TRBJ2-7; tentative D call: TRBD2 (6 bases). Germline assignment: CDR1 ENHRY and CDR2 SYGVKD. Trimming removed 6 bases at V and 5 bases at J, with 14 bases between. This CDR3 is 13 amino acids long.

This clonotype was counted only a few times. V usage is TRBV19 and J usage is TRBJ2-7, with 9 bases identical to TRBD1. Germline V gives CDR1 LNHDA, CDR2 SQIVND (reference sequence). This CDR3 is 16 amino acids long. V was clipped by 6 bases and J by 3 bases; unmatched bases: 12. CDR3 coding DNA: TGTGCCAGTAGGACAGGGGGTCTCCAACCCAACTACGAGCAGTACTTC. Translated: CASRTGGLQPNYEQYF.

This clonotype has more than one count but fewer than ten. The genes are TRBV7-7 and TRBJ1-2, with 12 bases that match TRBD1. The CDR3 has 18 residues. Germline lookup yields CDR1 SSHAT and CDR2 FNYEAQ (reference sequence). V dropped 1 base and J dropped 7; count of bases not matched to a gene: 13. The CDR3 DNA reads as TGTGCCAGCAGCTTAGGTGCGTTTGGGACAGGGGGCCGCGGTGGCTACACCTTC. This gives the protein CASSLGAFGTGGRGGYTF.

The chain links TRBV20-1 to TRBJ1-1; 8 bases are shared with TRBD1. In germline, CDR1 is DFQATT, CDR2 SNEGSKA (reference sequence). Trimming cost V 0 bases and J 2 bases; bases outside gene matches: 11. This CDR3 has 17 residues. The chain's CDR3 is CSARDPYRGSINTEAFF. The CDR3 DNA sequence: TGCAGTGCTAGAGATCCGTACAGGGGGAGTATAAACACTGAAGCTTTCTTT.

DNA of the CDR3: TGTGCCAGCAGTTGGACCGGGACTAGCGGGAGTGGGGATACGCAGTATTTT. It encodes CASSWTGTSGSGDTQYF. J is TRBJ2-3 and V is TRBV6-5, with 14 bases that match TRBD2. The germline gives CDR1 MNHEY, CDR2 SVGAGI. CDR3 length equals 17 residues. Losses at the gene ends were 4 bases for V and 6 bases for J; bases not matched to a gene: 9.

This rearrangement joins TRBV24-1 to TRBJ2-3; TRBD2 aligns across 8 bases. Germline assignment: CDR1 KGHDR and CDR2 SFDVKD. With V trimmed by 7 bases and J by 2 bases, 10 bases remained unmatched. CDR3 length: 16 residues. In DNA form, the CDR3 reads TGTGCCACCAGCCGACTAGCGCGGGGGGACACAGATACGCAGTATTTT. Encoded protein: CATSRLARGDTDTQYF.

The chain is built from TRBV7-8 and TRBJ2-3; TRBD2 might be the D (6 bases). Germline assignment: CDR1 SGHVS and CDR2 FQNEAQ. Trimming stripped 5 bases from V and 2 bases from J, with 14 bases between. This CDR3 contains 15 residues. The DNA for the CDR3 is TGTGCCAGCAGCCCAGCTGGGGGGATCACAGATACGCAGTATTTT. It is translated as CASSPAGGITDTQYF.

The V call is TRBV20-1, the J call TRBJ2-1; 9 bases fit TRBD2. Germline V gene data show CDR1 as DFQATT and CDR2 as SNEGSKA (reference sequence). The J segment lost 12 bases and the V segment lost 1 base, leaving 7 bases of the junction unmatched. This CDR3 comprises 13 residues. The CDR3 region has the DNA TGCAGTGCTAGAGGATCTAGCGGGATATGGCAGTTCTTC. Protein product: CSARGSSGIWQFF.

V gene TRBV6-5 combines with J gene TRBJ2-2; D is undetermined. Germline CDR1 MNHEY, CDR2 SVGAGI. V dropped 0 bases and J dropped 5 bases, with 10 bases sitting between them. CDR3 length: 15 amino acids. This chain's CDR3 is CASSYSNPRTGELFF. As DNA, the CDR3 is TGTGCCAGCAGTTACTCGAACCCCAGGACCGGGGAGCTGTTTTTT.

The chain employs TRBV7-9 and TRBJ1-2; a weak D match, TRBD1 (5 bases). The V gene lost 5 bases and the J gene lost 8 bases, with 18 bases spanning the gap. Germline V gene sequence: CDR1 SEHNR, CDR2 FQNEAQ (reference sequence). The CDR3 has 14 residues. The CDR3 region has the DNA TGTGCCAGCAGCCCCGGGTCAGGGTTAAAGGGCTACACCTTC. It specifies CASSPGSGLKGYTF.